The 17 T cell receptor beta chains given below trace back to one sample, sequenced in a study of CD8+ T cells in alopecia areata. cDNA reverse transcribed from extracted RNA served as the sequencing template. Repertoires were generated with immunoSEQ multiplex PCR, while TCRdb's copy carries only in-frame clones and drops some. The data show 98,000 or so clones, under 60% seen once. The material sequenced was NKG2D-low CD8+ T cells sorted from blood. These receptors were obtained from a human donor with alopecia areata.

V and J are TRBV10-3 and TRBJ2-4; TRBD2 matches 13 bases. Germline CDR1 reads ENHRY; CDR2 reads SYGVKD. This CDR3 has 16 amino acids. The ends lost 2 bases at V and 8 bases at J; junction bases unmatched: 6. DNA of the CDR3: TGTGCCATCAGTGAGGGACTAGCGGGAGAGGGTGACATTCAGTACTTC. Translating gives CAISEGLAGEGDIQYF.

The V gene is TRBV19, the J gene TRBJ1-2; 7 bases agree with TRBD1. V lost 6 bases and J lost 5; bases outside the gene matches: 18. CDR3 length equals 17 residues. The germline V gene has CDR1 LNHDA and CDR2 SQIVND (reference sequence). The CDR3 sequence: CASSDGDWDSDIYGYTF. The CDR3 bases are TGTGCCAGTAGCGATGGTGACTGGGACAGTGATATATATGGCTACACCTTC.

This clone was seen only a few times. This rearrangement joins TRBV2 to TRBJ2-3; 10 bases line up with TRBD2. Germline trimming cut 7 bases from V and 2 bases from J; bases unmatched to any gene: 9. The CDR3 has 16 amino acids. Germline lookup yields CDR1 SNHLY and CDR2 FYNNEI. The CDR3: CASTEHGTSATDTQYF. The CDR3 DNA sequence: TGTGCCAGCACCGAGCATGGGACTAGCGCCACAGATACGCAGTATTTT. Full variable domain (outside the CDR3, taken from reference TRBV2 and TRBJ2-3): EPEVTQTPSHQVTQMGQEVILRCVPISNHLYFYWYRQILGQKVEFLVSFYNNEISEKSEIFDDQFSVERPDGSNFTLKIRSTKLEDSAMYFCASTEHGTSATDTQYFGPGTRLTVL.

This clone was counted only a few times. The chain combines TRBV27 with TRBJ2-3; D is possibly TRBD2 (5 bases). Germline CDR1 and CDR2: MNHEY and SMNVEV (reference sequence). The CDR3 is made up of 18 amino acids. V lost 3 bases, J lost 3 bases, and 22 bases lay in between. The CDR3 is CASSFFPPREPSTDTQYF. The CDR3 nucleotides are TGTGCCAGCAGTTTCTTTCCCCCCCGGGAACCCTCGACAGATACGCAGTATTTT.

This clone was seen more than once but under ten times. The genes are TRBV13 and TRBJ2-5, with TRBD1 matching over 8 bases. The closer fit of TRBJ2-7 to the DNA end suggests the J call may be wrong. Germline CDR1 and CDR2: PRHDT and FYEKMQ (reference sequence). The CDR3 consists of 14 residues. In nucleotides, the CDR3 is TGTGCCAGCAGCCCGGACAGGGTCTCCTACGAGCAGTACTTC. Amino acid sequence: CASSPDRVSYEQYF.

This clone was counted between two and nine times. The chain uses TRBV9 and TRBJ2-7; D gene uncertain. Germline CDR1 reads SGDLS; CDR2 reads YYNGEE. CDR3 length: 14 residues. V was pared by 0 bases and J by 1 base, with 8 bases between. The chain's CDR3 is CASSVGKASYEQYF. The CDR3 DNA follows: TGTGCCAGCAGCGTAGGCAAGGCGTCCTACGAGCAGTACTTC.

The chain couples TRBV29-1 to TRBJ2-1; TRBD2 matches 14 bases. J lost 4 bases, V lost 1 base, and 0 bases had no gene match. CDR1 is SQVTM and CDR2 is ANQGSEA in the germline V gene. CDR3 length: 15 residues. The CDR3 reads CSVEGLAGGYNEQFF. The DNA for the CDR3 is TGCAGCGTTGAAGGACTAGCGGGAGGGTACAATGAGCAGTTCTTC.

The rearrangement joins TRBV28 to TRBJ2-1; tentatively, D is TRBD1 or TRBD2 (5 bases each). Germline lookup yields CDR1 MDHEN and CDR2 SYDVKM. The V gene lost 3 bases and the J gene lost 3 bases, with 9 bases spanning the gap. The CDR3 consists of 14 residues. CDR3 DNA sequence: TGTGCCAGCAGTTTCCGGGACCTCTACAATGAGCAGTTCTTC. It translates to CASSFRDLYNEQFF.

The chain employs TRBV2 and TRBJ1-4; TRBD1 matches at 7 bases. Germline V CDR1 and CDR2: SNHLY, FYNNEI. The CDR3 is made up of 15 amino acids. J lost 3 bases, V lost 7 bases, and 8 bases had no gene match. The chain's CDR3 is CASTPGDSPNEKLFF. The CDR3 DNA reads as TGTGCCAGCACTCCTGGGGACAGCCCTAATGAAAAACTGTTTTTT.

The chain uses TRBV6-5 and TRBJ2-4, with 9 bases that match TRBD2. The CDR3 totals 15 residues. Germline CDR1 MNHEY, CDR2 SVGAGI. V lost 4 bases to trimming and J lost 1 base; unmatched junction nucleotides: 2. CDR3 in DNA: TGTGCCAGCAGTTTAGCGGGGGCGGCCAAAAACATTCAGTACTTC. Translation gives CASSLAGAAKNIQYF.

The genes are TRBV25-1 and TRBJ1-2, with D unresolved. The germline gives CDR1 MGHDK, CDR2 SYGVNS. Trimming cost V 3 bases and J 8 bases, with 13 bases left between them. CDR3 length: 13 amino acids. CDR3: CASSDTVGGGYTF. The CDR3 DNA is TGTGCCAGCAGTGATACAGTGGGCGGCGGCTACACCTTC.

The CDR3 sequence is CASSLGRTAEQYF. CDR3 bases: TGTGCCAGCAGCTTGGGCAGGACGGCGGAGCAGTACTTC. The chain combines TRBV27 with TRBJ2-7; D not certain. This CDR3 is 13 amino acids long. V gave up 6 bases and J gave up 7 bases, with 16 bases separating them. CDR1 is MNHEY, CDR2 SMNVEV, per germline (reference sequence).

V is TRBV28 and J is TRBJ2-7; D unclear. The CDR3 length is 13 residues. V lost 5 bases and J lost 1, with 9 bases in between. Germline V gene lookup returns CDR1 MDHEN and CDR2 SYDVKM. CDR3 residues: CASSPQGSYEQYF. DNA for the CDR3: TGTGCCAGCAGTCCGCAAGGGTCCTACGAGCAGTACTTC. The entire variable domain, with the rest obtained from reference TRBV28 and TRBJ2-7, is as follows: DVKVTQSSRYLVKRTGEKVFLECVQDMDHENMFWYRQDPGLGLRLIYFSYDVKMKEKGDIPEGYSVSREKKERFSLILESASTNQTSMYLCASSPQGSYEQYFGPGTRLTVT.

The chain employs TRBV27 and TRBJ2-3; no reliable D call. The CDR3 is 14 residues long. Trimming stripped 2 bases from V and 0 bases from J, with 6 bases between. In germline, CDR1 is MNHEY, CDR2 SMNVEV (reference sequence). The CDR3 bases are TGTGCCAGCAGTTTAAGCATCAGCACAGATACGCAGTATTTT. Its translation is CASSLSISTDTQYF.

This sequence joins TRBV7-9 and TRBJ2-7, with 7 bases identical to TRBD2. CDR3 length: 14 amino acids. Germline lookup yields CDR1 SEHNR and CDR2 FQNEAQ (reference sequence). Trimming took 10 bases from V and 2 from J; bases not matched to a gene: 11. The chain's CDR3 is CATTPSGKTYEQYF. The CDR3 DNA is TGTGCCACGACCCCTAGCGGAAAAACCTACGAGCAGTACTTC.

CDR3: CASSHDRGRRTDTQYF. The CDR3 DNA reads as TGTGCCAGCAGCCATGACAGGGGGAGAAGGACAGATACGCAGTATTTT. The genes are TRBV7-9 and TRBJ2-3; 9 bases match TRBD1. The J segment lost 3 bases and the V segment lost 5 bases, leaving 9 bases of the junction unmatched. The V gene's germline CDR1 is SEHNR and CDR2 FQNEAQ (reference sequence). The CDR3 loop spans 16 amino acids. The full variable domain, its missing parts supplied by reference TRBV7-9 and TRBJ2-3, is DTGVSQNPRHKITKRGQNVTFRCDPISEHNRLYWYRQTLGQGPEFLTYFQNEAQLEKSRLLSDRFSAERPKGSFSTLEIQRTEQGDSAMYLCASSHDRGRRTDTQYFGPGTRLTVL.

CDR3 bases: TGTGCCAGCAGCTTACCGCAGGACCACTATGGCTACACCTTC. This codes for CASSLPQDHYGYTF. The chain couples TRBV7-9 to TRBJ1-2; D is unclear. The ends were cut back, 2 bases at V and 3 bases at J, with 10 bases in the middle. This CDR3 comprises 14 residues. Germline loops: CDR1 SEHNR, CDR2 FQNEAQ (reference sequence). The full variable domain, rest sourced from reference TRBV7-9 and TRBJ1-2, is DTGVSQNPRHKITKRGQNVTFRCDPISEHNRLYWYRQTLGQGPEFLTYFQNEAQLEKSRLLSDRFSAERPKGSFSTLEIQRTEQGDSAMYLCASSLPQDHYGYTFGSGTRLTVV.